This TCR beta chain was recovered during a study of T cells generated in artificial thymic organoids. By its share, this clonotype is medium-sized. Its antigen is unknown. Trimming cost V 3 bases and J 4 bases, with 6 bases left between them. Germline V gene lookup returns CDR1 MGHRA and CDR2 YSYEKL. The CDR3 length is 12 residues. The organoids combined MS5 murine stromal cells carrying human DLL1 with human hematopoietic stem and progenitor cells. Residual T cells were removed by FACS sorting CD34+CD3- progenitor cells before seeding the organoids. Separate semi-nested PCRs amplified TCRalpha and TCRbeta libraries using constant-region reverse primers in TRAC or TRBC. TCRdb reprocessed the 5' RACE reads with MiXCR, giving one entry per CDR3 protein. The profile shows several thousand distinct CDR3 sequences, under 30% of them singletons.

The TCR sequence derives from a human donor who gave cord blood stem cells for thymic organoid culture, a cardiac surgery patient who gave postnatal thymus, or a blood donor (not recorded which). The sample was naive CD8+ T cells grown in artificial thymic organoids from cord blood stem and progenitor cells. The subset denotes: CD3+TCRalphabeta+CD8SP T cells; for blood, CD45RO-CCR7+ naive CD8+ T cells. The chain combines TRBV4-1 with TRBJ1-2, with D hard to call. CDR3: CASSHNSYGYTF. In DNA, the CDR3 is TGCGCCAGCAGCCATAACAGCTATGGCTACACCTTC.